A selection of T cell receptor beta chains follows, all from one sample in a study of somatic mutations in cytotoxic T cells in rheumatoid arthritis. Sequenced by immunoSEQ multiplex PCR; TCRdb stores in-frame clones only, minus some. The sample has roughly 13,000 clones, roughly 80% seen once; the top ten hold just under 30%. Specimen: CD8+ T cells sorted from blood. The receptors originated from an adult with rheumatoid arthritis. CDR3s include the opening cysteine and the closing phenylalanine or tryptophan. A D gene is named only where the DNA matches it firmly. Where a row states a size, it is once, few, many or the class of an expanded clone; other rows omit it.

d_call clone_size j_call v_call cdr3_length cdr3_aa cdr3_nt
. . TRBJ1-4 TRBV7-9 16 CASSLANRGIYEKLFF TGTGCCAGCAGCTTAGCAAATAGGGGGATTTATGAAAAACTGTTTTTT
TRBD1 . TRBJ2-7 TRBV29-1 11 CSASGGTEQYF TGCAGCGCTTCAGGGGGTACAGAGCAGTACTTC
TRBD1 . TRBJ1-2 TRBV9 15 CASSGRDRGNYGYTF TGTGCCAGCAGCGGAAGGGACAGGGGGAACTATGGCTACACCTTC
TRBD2 . TRBJ2-3 TRBV6-1 20 CASSDTRLGQAGGPTDTQYF TGTGCCAGCAGTGATACGAGGTTGGGGCAAGCGGGAGGGCCGACAGATACGCAGTATTTT
TRBD1 . TRBJ2-5 TRBV27 11 CASRTGGTQYF TGTGCCAGCAGAACAGGGGGGACCCAGTACTTC
TRBD2 . TRBJ2-1 TRBV5-1 15 CASRTGLAGVDEQFF TGCGCCAGCAGGACTGGACTAGCGGGAGTAGATGAGCAGTTCTTC
. . TRBJ2-1 TRBV4-1 16 CASSQTGPYSYNEQFF TGCGCCAGCAGTCAGACAGGCCCCTACTCCTACAATGAGCAGTTCTTC
TRBD2 few TRBJ2-1 TRBV9 15 CASSGGLAREGEQFF TGTGCCAGCAGCGGTGGACTAGCGAGGGAGGGTGAGCAGTTCTTC
. few TRBJ1-1 TRBV29-1 10 CSATKTEAFF TGCAGCGCCACTAAAACCGAAGCTTTCTTT
. . TRBJ1-2 TRBV5-6 14 CASSFGQSPGGYTF TGTGCCAGCAGCTTCGGACAGAGTCCAGGAGGCTACACCTTC
TRBD2 once TRBJ2-1 TRBV27 15 CASSLGLASYNEQFF TGTGCCAGCAGTTTGGGACTAGCGTCCTACAATGAGCAGTTCTTC
. . TRBJ1-5 TRBV4-1 17 CASSQVGGTVGSQPQHF TGCGCCAGCAGCCAAGTAGGGGGGACCGTGGGGAGTCAGCCCCAGCATTTT
. . TRBJ2-3 TRBV27 13 CASNPGFPDTQYF TGTGCCAGCAATCCGGGGTTTCCAGATACGCAGTATTTT
. few TRBJ2-7 TRBV10-3 14 CAISEPPGTYEQYF TGTGCCATCAGTGAGCCACCAGGAACCTACGAGCAGTACTTC
. few TRBJ2-7 TRBV19 14 CASSMSGTAYEQYF TGTGCCAGTAGTATGTCAGGGACGGCCTACGAGCAGTACTTC
. . TRBJ2-7 TRBV5-6 13 CASSLEGQYEQYF TGTGCCAGCAGCTTGGAGGGCCAGTACGAGCAGTACTTC
. . TRBJ1-1 TRBV7-2 13 CASSMRLNTEAFF TGTGCCAGCAGCATGAGACTGAACACTGAAGCTTTCTTT
. . TRBJ2-3 TRBV14 15 CASSQVPGAADTQYF TGTGCCAGCAGCCAAGTGCCGGGGGCCGCGGATACGCAGTATTTT
TRBD1 . TRBJ1-2 TRBV5-1 14 CASSSTRGDYGYTF TGCGCCAGCAGCTCGACCAGGGGGGACTATGGCTACACCTTC
. . TRBJ2-7 TRBV4-1 14 CASSQDTPSYEQYF TGCGCCAGCAGCCAAGATACCCCCTCCTACGAGCAGTACTTC
TRBD2 . TRBJ2-4 TRBV11-2 17 CASSLVQWREFKNIQYF TGTGCCAGCAGCTTAGTTCAATGGCGGGAGTTCAAAAACATTCAGTACTTC
. . TRBJ1-1 TRBV7-8 14 CASSDFRRNTEAFF TGTGCCAGCAGCGACTTCCGGAGGAACACTGAAGCTTTCTTT
. . TRBJ2-7 TRBV10-2 14 CASSPGTATYEQYF TGCGCCAGCAGTCCCGGGACCGCGACCTACGAGCAGTACTTC
TRBD2 . TRBJ2-2 TRBV28 18 CASRAAPGLAGGFGELFF TGTGCCAGCAGAGCGGCGCCGGGACTAGCGGGAGGCTTCGGGGAGCTGTTTTTT
. . TRBJ2-7 TRBV7-9 12 CASSWTSFPQYF TGTGCCAGCAGTTGGACAAGTTTTCCACAGTACTTC
TRBD2 few TRBJ2-2 TRBV7-9 15 CASSTGLAGTGELFF TGTGCCAGCAGCACCGGACTAGCGGGCACCGGGGAGCTGTTTTTT
. . TRBJ2-3 TRBV29-1 13 CSVLAGNTDTQYF TGCAGCGTTTTGGCAGGAAACACAGATACGCAGTATTTT
. . TRBJ1-4 TRBV5-5 15 CASSPQTGLNEKLFF TGTGCCAGCAGCCCACAGACAGGTCTTAATGAAAAACTGTTTTTT
TRBD1 . TRBJ2-7 TRBV10-3 13 CAIRDTGGLEQYF TGTGCCATCAGGGATACAGGGGGCCTCGAGCAGTACTTC
. . TRBJ2-2 TRBV5-1 17 CASSPRSWTANTGELFF TGCGCCAGCAGCCCCAGGAGTTGGACAGCGAACACCGGGGAGCTGTTTTTT
. . TRBJ1-1 TRBV27 14 CASSSGGVYTEAFF TGTGCCAGCAGTTCCGGCGGGGTGTACACTGAAGCTTTCTTT
. . TRBJ1-5 TRBV7-9 15 CASSLSQGPYQPQHF TGTGCCAGCAGCCTCTCTCAGGGACCCTATCAGCCCCAGCATTTT
TRBD1 . TRBJ2-4 TRBV27 16 CASSLRAGGAGDIQYF TGTGCCAGCAGTTTAAGGGCAGGGGGCGCCGGGGACATTCAGTACTTC
. . TRBJ1-2 TRBV28 15 CASSSPQGNDYGYTF TGTGCCAGCAGTTCCCCCCAGGGTAATGACTATGGCTACACCTTC
. . TRBJ1-1 TRBV20-1 11 CSATDGLEAFF TGCAGTGCTACTGACGGGTTAGAAGCTTTCTTT
. few TRBJ2-3 TRBV7-6 14 CASSLGTEGDTQYF TGTGCCAGCAGCTTAGGAACGGAGGGAGATACGCAGTATTTT
. . TRBJ1-1 TRBV27 11 CASSGARVAFF TGTGCCAGCAGTGGGGCGAGGGTTGCTTTCTTT
TRBD1 . TRBJ2-1 TRBV27 15 CASSSRQGEYNEQFF TGTGCCAGCAGTTCCCGACAGGGGGAATACAATGAGCAGTTCTTC
. few TRBJ2-2 TRBV4-2 16 CASSQDGELITGELFF TGTGCCAGCAGCCAAGATGGGGAGCTGATCACCGGGGAGCTGTTTTTT
TRBD1 . TRBJ1-4 TRBV28 15 CATFPGGTINEKLFF TGTGCCACCTTCCCAGGGGGGACTATTAATGAAAAACTGTTTTTT
. . TRBJ2-3 TRBV7-9 19 CASSPQYSTNRDSTDTQYF TGTGCCAGCAGCCCACAGTACTCAACCAACCGGGACAGCACAGATACGCAGTATTTT
. . TRBJ1-1 TRBV4-1 14 CASSQQQGNTEAFF TGCGCCAGCAGCCAACAACAGGGGAACACTGAAGCTTTCTTT
. . TRBJ1-1 TRBV7-2 13 CASSQDVGTEAFF TGTGCCAGCAGCCAGGACGTAGGCACTGAAGCTTTCTTT
TRBD2 . TRBJ2-5 TRBV5-1 15 CASSPGGSQGATQYF TGCGCCAGCAGCCCCGGGGGGAGCCAAGGGGCGACCCAGTACTTC
. . TRBJ1-2 TRBV11-3 11 CASSLVSGYTF TGTGCCAGCAGCTTAGTTTCCGGCTACACCTTC
TRBD2 . TRBJ2-2 TRBV9 15 CASSAGTSRTGELFF TGTGCCAGCAGTGCCGGGACTAGTCGTACCGGGGAGCTGTTTTTT
. once TRBJ2-7 TRBV28 14 CASSLRSRSYEQYF TGTGCCAGCAGTTTGAGGAGCCGAAGCTACGAGCAGTACTTC
TRBD2 . TRBJ2-3 TRBV27 20 CASSPLGGTSGRSSTDTQYF TGTGCCAGCAGTCCCCTTGGCGGGACTAGCGGGAGATCTAGCACAGATACGCAGTATTTT